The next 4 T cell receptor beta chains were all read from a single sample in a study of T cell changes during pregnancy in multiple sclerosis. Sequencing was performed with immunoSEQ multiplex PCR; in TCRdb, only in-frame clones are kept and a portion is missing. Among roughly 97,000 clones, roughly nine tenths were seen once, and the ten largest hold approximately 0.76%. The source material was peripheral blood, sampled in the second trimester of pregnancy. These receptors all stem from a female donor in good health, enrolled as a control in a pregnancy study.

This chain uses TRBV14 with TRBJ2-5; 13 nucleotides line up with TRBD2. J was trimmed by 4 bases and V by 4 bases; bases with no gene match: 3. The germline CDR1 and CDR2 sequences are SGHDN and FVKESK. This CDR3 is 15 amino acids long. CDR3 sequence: CASSRLAGGGETQYF. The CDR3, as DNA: TGTGCCAGCAGCCGACTAGCGGGGGGAGGAGAGACCCAGTACTTC.

The CDR3 coding sequence is TGTGCCAGCAGTTCCCGACAGGGAAGGACTGAAGCTTTCTTT. It encodes CASSSRQGRTEAFF. V and J are TRBV27 and TRBJ1-1; TRBD1 aligns across 7 bases. The CDR3 extends over 14 amino acids. Germline V gene lookup returns CDR1 MNHEY and CDR2 SMNVEV (reference sequence). V lost 4 bases to trimming and J lost 5 bases; unmatched junction nucleotides: 7.

The CDR3 is CATSPDRANSYEQYF. In nucleotides, the CDR3 is TGTGCCACCAGCCCTGACAGGGCCAACTCCTACGAGCAGTACTTC. The V gene is TRBV15, the J gene TRBJ2-7; TRBD1 aligns across 7 bases. J lost 0 bases, V lost 5 bases, and 7 bases had no gene match. The germline gives CDR1 LNHNV, CDR2 YYDKDF (reference sequence). CDR3 length: 15 residues.

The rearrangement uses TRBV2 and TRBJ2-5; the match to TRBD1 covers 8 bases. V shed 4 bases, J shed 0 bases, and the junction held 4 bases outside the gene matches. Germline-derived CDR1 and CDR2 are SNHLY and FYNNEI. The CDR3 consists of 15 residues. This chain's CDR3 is CASSVGQGHQETQYF. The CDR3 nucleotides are TGTGCCAGCAGTGTCGGACAGGGTCACCAAGAGACCCAGTACTTC.